This TCR beta chain was sequenced in a study of cytomegalovirus exposure and HLA in healthy donors. About this clone itself: Its specificity is unknown.

A multiplex PCR was run with 60 Vbeta primers and 13 Jbeta primers. Sequencing used immunoSEQ multiplex PCR; TCRdb keeps in-frame clones, though not all of them. This table holds about 140,000 clones, 75% to 85% found once. The CDR3 runs to 17 residues. Germline CDR1 is SGHTA and CDR2 is FQGNSA. The V gene end was trimmed by 2 bases and the J gene end by 8 bases; junction bases not matched to a gene: 15. Study findings and constraints: Another analysis was done later, and it associated around 16,000 TCR beta sequences with HLA alleles at 0.05 false discovery rate. CMV serostatus was the only immune exposure information that was available.

Sequenced input: PBMCs. This TCR derives from a middle-aged man in good health and CMV-seronegative. The rearrangement uses TRBV7-2 and TRBJ2-7; 10 bases agree with TRBD2. The CDR3 bases are TGTGCCAGCAGCTTAAATAGCCCTAGCGGGGGATTGACGAAGCAGTACTTC. Its translation is CASSLNSPSGGLTKQYF.